This TCR beta chain was documented in a study of siplizumab effects on memory and regulatory T cells. Assay: immunoSEQ multiplex PCR; the TCRdb copy retains only in-frame clones and omits some. The sample lists some 90,000 clones, 90% occurring once. The CDR3 runs 16 residues. V shed 2 bases and J shed 4 bases, with 17 bases lying between them. Germline CDR1 KGHSH, CDR2 LQKENI. This clonotype originated in a human donor in good health. V is TRBV18 and J is TRBJ1-1; TRBD1 is a possible D gene (5 bases). Source material: CD4+ T cells sorted from blood. The CDR3 bases are TGTGCCAGCTCACCATTCAGGGAGGGCGGGGGCACTGAAGCTTTCTTT. Translated, it gives CASSPFREGGGTEAFF.